This TCR beta chain was found in a study of glioma-infiltrating T cells. Using RNA template, CDR3s of TCR alpha and beta were amplified with iRepertoire arm-PCR. TCRdb re-derived calls from the multiplex PCR reads in MiXCR, one entry per CDR3 protein. The sample holds some 100,000 distinct CDR3 sequences; approximately 26% are singletons and the top ten take around a third. The CDR3 is 13 amino acids. J lost 4 bases, V lost 5 bases, and 6 bases had no gene match. Germline CDR1 and CDR2: DFQATT and SNEGSKA (reference sequence). This clonotype was detected ten times or more. The antigen is not known. Points from the study as a whole: Tissue-blood divergence was below expectation in non-neoplastic patients, above in gliomas.

The chain employs TRBV20-1 and TRBJ1-1, with TRBD1 matching 8 bases. This clonotype was obtained from a human donor with low-grade glioma or glioblastoma, undergoing nonglioma brain surgery, or in good health (not recorded which). Source material: glioma tissue, nonneoplastic brain tissue, or PBMCs (not recorded which). CDR3: CSAARGQGTEAFF. In nucleotides, the CDR3 is TGCAGTGCTGCCAGGGGGCAAGGCACTGAAGCTTTCTTT.